The TCR beta chain described here comes from a study of blood T cell repertoires in COVID-19. Study background: The samples span acute and convalescent COVID-19 from the United States, Italy and Spain.

Germline V lookup: CDR1 SGHTA, CDR2 FQGTGA. The CDR3 is 15 residues long. J was trimmed by 5 bases and V by 4 bases; bases with no gene match: 9. Some clones are missing from TCRdb's copy, which holds only in-frame ones; the method was immunoSEQ multiplex PCR. Among about 220,000 clones listed, about 80% were seen once. The V gene is TRBV7-3, the J gene TRBJ2-5; 8 positions agree with TRBD2. The sequenced sample was peripheral blood. The source of this sequence is a woman aged 30 to 39 who had recovered from COVID-19. In DNA, the CDR3 is TGTGCCAGCAGCTCCCGGGCTAGCGGGCGGGAGACCCAGTACTTC. As protein: CASSSRASGRETQYF. Full variable domain (rest looked up from reference TRBV7-3 and TRBJ2-5): GAGVSQTPSNKVTEKGKYVELRCDPISGHTALYWYRQSLGQGPEFLIYFQGTGAADDSGLPNDRFFAVRPEGSVSTLKIQRTERGDSAVYLCASSSRASGRETQYFGPGTRLLVL.